The sequence of this TCR beta chain was determined in a study of beta chain features in type 1 diabetes. The sequenced template was cDNA made from the entire isolated RNA. Clones were read by immunoSEQ multiplex PCR, and TCRdb kept only the in-frame ones, dropping some. Among under 150,000 clones listed, 15% to 20% were seen once. Germline lookup yields CDR1 KGHSH and CDR2 LQKENI. The CDR3 extends over 16 amino acids. Trimming removed 2 bases at V and 3 bases at J, with 14 bases between. This clone came up a few times. No antigen is known for it. General observations from the study: People with Type 1 diabetes carried modestly yet significantly shorter TCRB CDR3s in all four CD4+ subsets.

Via the markers CD45RO/CCR7/CD25/CD127/CD95/CD27, stem cell-like memory, regulatory, central memory and naive CD4+ cells were sorted. V and J are TRBV18 and TRBJ2-4; TRBD2 is a possible D gene (5 bases). This clonotype was sampled from a man between 18 and 35 years old with type 1 diabetes. The sequencing sample was made of central memory CD4+ T cells from blood. This CDR3 reads CASSPRERTVKNIQYF. CDR3 nucleotides: TGTGCCAGCTCACCAAGGGAGAGGACGGTCAAAAACATTCAGTACTTC.